This T cell receptor (beta chain) comes out of a study of T cells in localized non-small cell lung cancer. There are a few counts of this clone. The antigen is undetermined. Measured with immunoSEQ multiplex PCR; TCRdb has only the in-frame clones, and not every one. The sample lists about 1,500 clones; over 20% were seen once. General study points: Owing to sequencing of a solitary tumor region, heterogeneity cannot be discounted.

The junction had 8 bases not matched to a gene; V was cut back by 6 bases and J by 5 bases. The length of the CDR3 is 16 residues. Sequenced here: lung tumor tissue, sampled before any cancer treatment. This sequence originates from a woman aged 40-70 years with stage II lung adenocarcinoma. This sequence joins TRBV23-1 and TRBJ2-3; 13 nucleotides match TRBD2. TRBV23-1 is an ORF; its function is uncertain. CDR3 sequence (DNA): TGCGCCAGCAGCCAAGAGGGACTAGCGGGGAGAGATACGCAGTATTTT. It yields the protein CASSQEGLAGRDTQYF.